The text below deals with one TCR beta chain. Its antigen is still unknown. The data were taken from a study of OX40 agonist ivuxolimab in advanced cancers. Study-level findings and limits: CD4+ and CD8+ blood T cells expanded clonally by week 6 at 0.1 to 3.0 mg/kg. The mean number of expanded clones was higher in CD8+ T cells than in CD4+.

Germline lookup yields CDR1 SGDLS and CDR2 YYNGEE. The CDR3 runs to 13 residues. Deletions cut 2 bases from V and 2 bases from J, with 7 bases between. Measured with immunoSEQ multiplex PCR; TCRdb has only the in-frame clones, and not every one. The repertoire holds over 85,000 clones, with 85% to 95% as singletons. The clonotype was recovered from an adult with an advanced solid tumor such as melanoma, head and neck, liver or kidney cancer. The chain is built from TRBV9 and TRBJ2-5; TRBD2 is a possible D gene (5 bases). This material consisted of CD4+ or CD8+ T cells sorted from blood, taken in a trial of the OX40 agonist ivuxolimab. The CDR3 DNA follows: TGTGCCAGCAGCGTGCGGGCACAAGAGACCCAGTACTTC. It specifies CASSVRAQETQYF.